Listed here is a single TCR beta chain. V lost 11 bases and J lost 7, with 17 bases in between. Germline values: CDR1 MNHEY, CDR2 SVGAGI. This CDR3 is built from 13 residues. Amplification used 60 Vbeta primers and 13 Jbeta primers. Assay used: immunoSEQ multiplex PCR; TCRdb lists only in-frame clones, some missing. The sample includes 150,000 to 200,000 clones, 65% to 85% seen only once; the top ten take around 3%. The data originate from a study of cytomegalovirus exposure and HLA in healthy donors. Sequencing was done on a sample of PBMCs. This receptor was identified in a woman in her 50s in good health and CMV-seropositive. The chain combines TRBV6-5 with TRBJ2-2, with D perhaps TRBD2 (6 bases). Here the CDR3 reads CASRRGMSGELFF. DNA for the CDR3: TGTGCCTCCCGGAGGGGTATGAGCGGGGAGCTGTTTTTT.